The 25 T cell receptor beta chains listed next were all sequenced from one sample in a study of shared clonotypes between healthy human individuals. Some clones are missing from TCRdb's copy, which holds only in-frame ones; the method was immunoSEQ multiplex PCR. The sample lists approximately 980,000 clones, around three quarters seen once, with about 1.5% in the top ten. Material: memory CD4+ T cells sorted from blood. Subset meaning: CD45RA-negative fraction. The receptor source for this set is a man between 18 and 35 years old in good health.

The chain couples TRBV7-2 to TRBJ1-3; possibly TRBD1 for D (6 bases). The CDR3 is 15 amino acids. Trimming cost V 1 base and J 8 bases, with 15 bases left between them. Per germline, CDR1 SGHTA and CDR2 FQGNSA. CDR3 DNA sequence: TGTGCCAGCAGCTTAGTGTCGGGGGGCGCGGACACCATATATTTT. This gives the protein CASSLVSGGADTIYF.

This chain joins TRBV2 and TRBJ1-2, with 8 bases lining up with TRBD1. V shed 5 bases, J shed 8 bases, and the junction held 4 bases outside the gene matches. Germline V gives CDR1 SNHLY, CDR2 FYNNEI. The CDR3 runs 12 residues. CDR3 sequence reads: CASSPTGGGYTF. For the CDR3, the DNA is TGTGCCAGCAGTCCAACAGGGGGGGGCTACACCTTC.

The gene calls are TRBV29-1 and TRBJ2-1, with 10 bases aligning to TRBD1. This CDR3 comprises 15 residues. V shed 6 bases and J 8 bases; nucleotides not matched to a gene: 13. Germline values: CDR1 SQVTM, CDR2 ANQGSEA. The CDR3 loop reads CSVDGSGTGVDEQFF. DNA for the CDR3: TGCAGCGTGGACGGATCCGGGACAGGGGTTGATGAGCAGTTCTTC.

The rearrangement uses TRBV6-6 and TRBJ2-5; tentatively, D is TRBD1 (6 bases). Trimming removed 5 bases at V and 4 bases at J, with 14 bases between. The CDR3 is 14 residues long. Germline V gives CDR1 MNHNY, CDR2 SVGAGI (reference sequence). CDR3 in amino acids: CASSRGSSGETQYF. Here the CDR3 DNA reads TGTGCCAGCAGTAGGGGGTCTTCGGGAGAGACCCAGTACTTC.

The chain has TRBV10-3 and TRBJ2-1; TRBD2 is a possible D gene (6 bases). The V gene's germline CDR1 is ENHRY and CDR2 SYGVKD. The CDR3 has 15 amino acids. Trimming removed 10 bases from V and 4 bases from J, with 20 bases in between. The CDR3: CATFPASVTYNEQFF. CDR3 nucleotide sequence: TGTGCCACCTTTCCGGCTAGCGTAACATACAATGAGCAGTTCTTC.

The V gene is TRBV5-1, the J gene TRBJ2-7; 8 positions match TRBD1. The J segment lost 4 bases and the V segment lost 4 bases, leaving 10 bases of the junction unmatched. The CDR3 totals 15 residues. Germline-derived CDR1 and CDR2 are SGHRS and YFSETQ. The CDR3 loop reads CASSIWTGKGYEQYF. The CDR3 DNA is TGCGCCAGCAGCATTTGGACAGGGAAGGGTTACGAGCAGTACTTC.

This rearrangement joins TRBV10-3 to TRBJ1-2, with D possibly TRBD1 on 5 matching bases. The V end was cut by 2 bases, the J end by 6 bases, with 19 bases between. CDR3 length equals 16 residues. Germline lookup yields CDR1 ENHRY and CDR2 SYGVKD. The CDR3 sequence: CAISERSGEMVNGYTF. The CDR3 nucleotides are TGTGCCATCAGTGAGAGGTCGGGGGAAATGGTCAATGGCTACACCTTC.

The J gene is TRBJ2-1, the V gene TRBV2; 10 bases fit TRBD2. This CDR3 has 17 residues. Germline V gives CDR1 SNHLY, CDR2 FYNNEI. V gave up 7 bases and J gave up 8 bases; unmatched junction bases: 17. The CDR3 coding sequence is TGTGCCAGCAATGATCCGACGTTCAGCGGGGGGGCGTATGAGCAGTTCTTC. It is translated as CASNDPTFSGGAYEQFF.

This clone was seen at least ten times. The rearrangement links TRBV11-2 to TRBJ2-2; 10 positions agree with TRBD2. The CDR3 sequence is 16 residues long. V lost 5 bases and J lost 1; bases outside the gene matches: 4. Looked up from germline, CDR1 is SGHAT and CDR2 is FQNNGV. The CDR3 spells CASSQRTSGNTGELFF. DNA of the CDR3: TGTGCCAGCAGCCAAAGGACTAGCGGGAACACCGGGGAGCTGTTTTTT.

Comment on this clone: The same CDR3 can be traced to other DNA sequences in this sample. V and J are TRBV5-4 and TRBJ2-3; no clear D gene. V dropped 2 bases and J dropped 0 bases, with 7 bases sitting between them. The CDR3 runs 14 residues. Germline CDR1 is SGHNT and CDR2 is YYREEE (reference sequence). This CDR3 is CASSFPGSTDTQYF. For the CDR3, the DNA is TGTGCCAGCAGCTTTCCCGGGAGCACAGATACGCAGTATTTT.

The rearrangement uses TRBV10-3 and TRBJ1-2; 7 bases map to TRBD1. Germline-derived CDR1 and CDR2 are ENHRY and SYGVKD. Trimming cost V 8 bases and J 3 bases; bases outside gene matches: 6. This CDR3 is 13 amino acids long. The CDR3 sequence: CAIAETGDYGYTF. Here the CDR3 DNA reads TGTGCCATCGCAGAAACAGGGGACTATGGCTACACCTTC.

V usage is TRBV18 and J usage is TRBJ2-3; perhaps TRBD2 as D (6 bases). Deletions cut 2 bases from V and 6 bases from J, with 12 bases between. The germline V gene has CDR1 KGHSH and CDR2 LQKENI. The CDR3 has 14 residues. The CDR3 region has the DNA TGTGCCAGCTCACCAGGGTCAGGAGGGGATACGCAGTATTTT. Translated: CASSPGSGGDTQYF.

The chain has TRBV19 and TRBJ1-2; 9 bases are shared with TRBD1. CDR1 is LNHDA, CDR2 SQIVND, per germline (reference sequence). The CDR3 is made up of 14 amino acids. V lost 6 bases to trimming and J lost 5 bases; unmatched junction nucleotides: 7. The CDR3 DNA follows: TGTGCCAGTAGGCAGACAGGGGGTAGATATGGCTACACCTTC. Amino acids: CASRQTGGRYGYTF.

The chain has TRBV6-6 and TRBJ2-2; either TRBD1 or TRBD2 may fit D (5 bases each). Trimming removed 8 bases at V and 1 base at J, with 14 bases between. From germline, CDR1 is MNHNY and CDR2 SVGAGI (reference sequence). There are 15 residues in the CDR3. DNA for the CDR3: TGTGCCAGCGTCACGGGACGGCAGAACACCGGGGAGCTGTTTTTT. This sequence encodes CASVTGRQNTGELFF.

This chain uses TRBV5-5 with TRBJ2-7, with D possibly TRBD2 on 6 matching bases. The CDR3 totals 13 residues. From germline, CDR1 is SGHKS and CDR2 YYEKEE (reference sequence). Trimming took 5 bases from V and 7 from J, leaving 16 bases between them. This CDR3 reads CASSDGTQWEQYF. Written as DNA, the CDR3 is TGTGCCAGCAGTGACGGGACTCAGTGGGAGCAGTACTTC.

This clone was counted only a few times. The chain carries TRBV29-1 and TRBJ2-2, with D unclear. The CDR3 has 14 amino acids. The germline gives CDR1 SQVTM, CDR2 ANQGSEA. Trimming took off 3 bases at V and 3 bases at J, with 11 bases between the two ends. The CDR3 region is CSVDSGFYTGELFF. The CDR3 DNA reads as TGCAGCGTTGATTCCGGGTTTTACACCGGGGAGCTGTTTTTT.

This chain joins TRBV28 and TRBJ1-5; 10 bases line up with TRBD1. This CDR3 spans 15 amino acids. Germline V gene sequence: CDR1 MDHEN, CDR2 SYDVKM. Unmatched junction bases numbered 7, after V lost 5 bases and J lost 6 bases. The CDR3 DNA sequence: TGTGCCAGCAGTCCGAACGACAGGGGGCGTCAGCCCCAGCATTTT. Amino acid sequence: CASSPNDRGRQPQHF.

In the case of this clone: Other nucleotide sequences in the sample specify the same CDR3. This chain uses TRBV6-1 with TRBJ2-7; D possibly corresponds to TRBD2 (5 bases). The V gene lost 5 bases and the J gene lost 2 bases, with 7 bases spanning the gap. Germline V gene data show CDR1 as MNHNS and CDR2 as SASEGT. The CDR3 has 12 residues. The CDR3 loop reads CASSRETYEQYF. The DNA for the CDR3 is TGTGCCAGCAGTCGGGAAACCTACGAGCAGTACTTC.

V is TRBV28 and J is TRBJ2-6, with 9 bases aligning to TRBD1. The germline gives CDR1 MDHEN, CDR2 SYDVKM. The CDR3 consists of 18 residues. The V segment lost 3 bases and the J segment 0 bases; nucleotides outside the gene matches: 6. CDR3 sequence: CASSLGQGVPSGANVLTF. CDR3 DNA: TGTGCCAGCAGTTTGGGACAGGGAGTCCCCTCTGGGGCCAACGTCCTGACTTTC. Filled out from reference TRBV28 and TRBJ2-6, the complete variable domain reads DVKVTQSSRYLVKRTGEKVFLECVQDMDHENMFWYRQDPGLGLRLIYFSYDVKMKEKGDIPEGYSVSREKKERFSLILESASTNQTSMYLCASSLGQGVPSGANVLTFGAGSRLTVL.

This sequence joins TRBV30 and TRBJ2-7, with 7 positions matching TRBD2. Trimming took 3 bases from V and 2 from J; bases not matched to a gene: 16. Germline-derived CDR1 and CDR2 are GTSNPN and SVGIG (reference sequence). The CDR3 spans 17 residues. Here the CDR3 DNA reads TGTGCCTGGAGAAGCCGAGCGGGAAGTAGAGGCGCCTACGAGCAGTACTTC. Its translation: CAWRSRAGSRGAYEQYF.

The table lists this clone with a few counts. The CDR3: CASSLGHGEGQETQYF. In DNA, the CDR3 is TGTGCCAGCTCACTCGGACATGGGGAGGGCCAAGAGACCCAGTACTTC. The rearrangement links TRBV18 to TRBJ2-5, with 7 positions matching TRBD2. Germline assignment: CDR1 KGHSH and CDR2 LQKENI. The CDR3 is 16 residues long. After removal of 4 bases from V and 1 base from J, the junction contained 9 bases not matched to a gene.

The chain uses TRBV30 and TRBJ1-1; D is undetermined. Trimming cost V 2 bases and J 1 base, with 11 bases left between them. This CDR3 region has 14 residues. The germline V gene has CDR1 GTSNPN and CDR2 SVGIG (reference sequence). CDR3 loop: CAWSLGHRNTEAFF. CDR3 nucleotide sequence: TGTGCCTGGAGTCTGGGCCACAGGAACACTGAAGCTTTCTTT.

The J gene is TRBJ2-7, the V gene TRBV18, with a tentative D call TRBD1 (6 bases). V was trimmed by 3 bases and J by 3 bases, leaving 12 bases between them. Looked up from germline, CDR1 is KGHSH and CDR2 is LQKENI. This CDR3 is 14 amino acids long. The CDR3: CASSPQGTLYEQYF. Written as DNA, the CDR3 is TGTGCCAGCTCACCCCAGGGGACCCTCTACGAGCAGTACTTC.

In this sample, this clone turned up once. The J gene is TRBJ1-4, the V gene TRBV27, with D hard to call. V was clipped by 5 bases and J by 4 bases, with 8 bases between them. Germline V gives CDR1 MNHEY, CDR2 SMNVEV (reference sequence). The CDR3 contains 13 residues. The CDR3 spells CASSRARNEKLFF. CDR3 DNA sequence: TGTGCCAGCAGTCGAGCCCGTAATGAAAAACTGTTTTTT.

The chain is built from TRBV23-1 and TRBJ1-1, with a tentative D call TRBD1 (6 bases). TRBV23-1 is known as an ORF, though its function is uncertain. V was shortened by 8 bases and J by 0 bases, with 13 bases between the two germline ends. The CDR3 runs to 14 residues. The CDR3 sequence is CASRRTDLNTEAFF. CDR3 DNA sequence: TGCGCCAGCCGACGGACAGATTTGAACACTGAAGCTTTCTTT.